This entry describes one T cell receptor (beta chain). The CDR3 consists of 13 residues. V was pared by 6 bases and J by 1 base, with 9 bases between. Germline CDR1 and CDR2: MNHEY and SVGAGI. This entry belongs to a study of blood T cell repertoires in COVID-19. In the study overall: Acute and convalescent COVID-19 samples came from the United States, Italy and Spain. From T cells, B-cell-depleted T cells, or PBMCs came the material, which was cDNA or gDNA.

As handled by the study authors: Nucleated cell number was recorded as an estimate derived from reference gene primer amplification. The protocol was immunoSEQ multiplex PCR, while the TCRdb copy is restricted to in-frame clones and leaves out a portion. For V, J and clone size, that table is used; D and trimming come from the DNA. The data hold around 150,000 clones, with over 85% observed a single time. The sequence derives from a woman aged 50 to 65 with acute or convalescent COVID-19. The chain has TRBV6-5 and TRBJ1-1; TRBD1 might be the D (5 bases). The sequencing sample was made of peripheral blood. This chain's CDR3 is CASRQGANTEAFF. The CDR3 region has the DNA TGTGCCAGCAGGCAGGGTGCGAACACTGAAGCTTTCTTT.